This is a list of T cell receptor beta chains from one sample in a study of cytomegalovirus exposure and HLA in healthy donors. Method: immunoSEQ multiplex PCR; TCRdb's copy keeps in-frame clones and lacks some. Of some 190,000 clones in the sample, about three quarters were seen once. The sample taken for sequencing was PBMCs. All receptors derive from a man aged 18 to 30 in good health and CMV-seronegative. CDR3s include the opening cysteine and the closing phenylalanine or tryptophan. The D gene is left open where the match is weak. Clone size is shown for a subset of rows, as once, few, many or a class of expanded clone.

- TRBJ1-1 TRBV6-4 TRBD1 TGTGCCAGCAGTGACTCGGACAGGGGTACTGAAGCTTTCTTT CASSDSDRGTEAFF
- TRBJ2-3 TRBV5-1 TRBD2 TGCGCCAGCAGCCCGGGACTAGCGGGAGCAGATACGCAGTATTTT CASSPGLAGADTQYF
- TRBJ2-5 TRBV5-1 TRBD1 TGCGCCAGCCGAGGGGGCGACTATCAAGAGACCCAGTACTTC CASRGGDYQETQYF
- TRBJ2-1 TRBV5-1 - TGCGCCAGCAGCCTATCGACAGGTAGGGATGAGCAGTTCTTC CASSLSTGRDEQFF
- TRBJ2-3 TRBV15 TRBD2 TGTGCCACCAGCAGAGACCGGAGCAGCGGGAGGAGCACAGATACGCAGTATTTT CATSRDRSSGRSTDTQYF
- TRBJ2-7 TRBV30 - TGTGCCTGGAGTGTACAGGGCGGGAGACAAGCCCCCTACGAGCAGTACTTC CAWSVQGGRQAPYEQYF
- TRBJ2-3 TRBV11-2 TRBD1 TGTGCCAGCAGCTTAGGGATTGGGGGACAGGGGGAGTATTTT CASSLGIGGQGEYF
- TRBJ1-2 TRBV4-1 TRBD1 TGCGCCAGCAGCCAAATGTTGGGACAGGGTCCGGGCTACACCTTC CASSQMLGQGPGYTF
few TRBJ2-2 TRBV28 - TGTGCCAGCAGACAGAGGTTGGGGGCAAAGAACACCGGGGAGCTGTTTTTT CASRQRLGAKNTGELFF
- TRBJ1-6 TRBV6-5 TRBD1 TGTGCCAGCAGTTTCGGACAGGGGAGTAATTCACCCCTCCACTTT CASSFGQGSNSPLHF
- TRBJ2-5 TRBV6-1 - TGTGCCAGCAGTGAAGATCTGGGACACCGCCAAGAGACCCAGTACTTC CASSEDLGHRQETQYF
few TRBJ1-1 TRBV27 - TGTGCCAGCAGTTTTCGGGGTAACACTGAAGCTTTCTTT CASSFRGNTEAFF
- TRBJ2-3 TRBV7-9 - TGTGCCAGTTCGACAGGGACTGCAGATACGCAGTATTTT CASSTGTADTQYF
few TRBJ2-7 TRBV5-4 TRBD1 TGTGCCAGCAGCCCCCAGGGGGCTTACGAGCAGTACTTC CASSPQGAYEQYF
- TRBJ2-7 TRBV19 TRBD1 TGTGCCAGTAGAGACCCGGGACAGCACTCCTACGAGCAGTACTTC CASRDPGQHSYEQYF
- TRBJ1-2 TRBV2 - TGTGCCAGCAGTGAAGCGCGGGACGCCCCGGAGGATTTC CASSEARDAPEDF
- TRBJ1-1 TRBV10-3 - TGTGCCATCAGGGCAGGCCAGAACACTGAAGCTTTCTTT CAIRAGQNTEAFF
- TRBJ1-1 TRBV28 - TGTGCCAGCAGCCGAGCGGGGACTGAAGCTTTCTTT CASSRAGTEAFF
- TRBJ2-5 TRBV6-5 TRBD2 TGTGCCAGCAGTTATAGCGGGAGGGTTCAAGAGACCCAGTACTTC CASSYSGRVQETQYF
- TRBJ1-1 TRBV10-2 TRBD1 TGCGCCAGCAGTGACAGGGGGCGAGGGACTGAAGCTTTCTTT CASSDRGRGTEAFF
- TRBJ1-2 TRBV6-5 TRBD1 TGTGCCAGCAGTTATATAACAGGGGACTATGGCTACACCTTC CASSYITGDYGYTF
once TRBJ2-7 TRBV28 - TGTGCCAGCAGGAATATGCAGGGTACGGGCGAGCAGTACTTC CASRNMQGTGEQYF
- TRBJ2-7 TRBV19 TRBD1 TGTGCCAGTTCCGACAGGGGCCACGAGCAGTACTTC CASSDRGHEQYF
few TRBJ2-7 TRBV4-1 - TGCGCCAGCAGCCAAGATAATGGGCGGGGCTCCTACGAGCAGTACTTC CASSQDNGRGSYEQYF
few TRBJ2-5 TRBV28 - TGTGCCAGCGGGCCGTGGCGCCAAGAGACCCAGTACTTC CASGPWRQETQYF
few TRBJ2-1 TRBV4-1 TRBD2 TGCGCCAGCAGCCAGATACGACTAGCGGGGGGCAACCACAATGAGCAGTTCTTC CASSQIRLAGGNHNEQFF
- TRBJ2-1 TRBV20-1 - TGCAGTGCTAGAGAGGGGAGGGAGCAGTTCTTC CSAREGREQFF
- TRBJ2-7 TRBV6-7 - TGTGCCAGCAGTCCTGCCGGGACTCCACGCCCTGGTTCCTACGAGCAGTACTTC CASSPAGTPRPGSYEQYF
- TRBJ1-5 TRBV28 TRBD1 TGTGCCAGCACCGCCGTACAGGGGATCCAGCCCCAGCATTTT CASTAVQGIQPQHF
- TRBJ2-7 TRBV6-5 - TGTGCCAGCAGTGGCACAGGGAAGCAGTACTTC CASSGTGKQYF
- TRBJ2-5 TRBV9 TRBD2 TGTGCCAGCACCCCCTGGGAACGCGGGAGAGGTCAAGAGACCCAGTACTTC CASTPWERGRGQETQYF
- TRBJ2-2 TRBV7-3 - TGTGCCAGCAGAACAGGGATACCCACCGGGGAGCTGTTTTTT CASRTGIPTGELFF
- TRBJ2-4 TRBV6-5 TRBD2 TGTGCCAGCAGGATCGGGACTAGCGGCGGAAACATTCAGTACTTC CASRIGTSGGNIQYF
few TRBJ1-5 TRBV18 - TGTGCCAGCTCATCACAGGGAGGTGGTCAGCCCCAGCATTTT CASSSQGGGQPQHF
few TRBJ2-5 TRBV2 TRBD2 TGTGCCAGCAGGACTAGCGGGGGGGCGGGGACCCAGTACTTC CASRTSGGAGTQYF
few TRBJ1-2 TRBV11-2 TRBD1 TGTGCCAGCAGCTATCAACAGGGGACGCAAGGCTACACCTTC CASSYQQGTQGYTF
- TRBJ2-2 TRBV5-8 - TGTGCCAGCAGCTCGGGAGTGGGGCGGACCGGGGAGCTGTTTTTT CASSSGVGRTGELFF
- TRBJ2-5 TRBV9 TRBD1 TGTGCCAGCAGCGTGGTTCAGGGGGCCCAGTACTTC CASSVVQGAQYF
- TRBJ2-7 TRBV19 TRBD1 TGTGCCAGTAGTAACCTAGGACAGGACCTTCCCCTCTACGAGCAGTACTTC CASSNLGQDLPLYEQYF